The clone carrying this TCR beta chain was found a few times. Germline V gene lookup returns CDR1 SGHVS and CDR2 FQNEAQ. V shed 5 bases and J 5 bases; nucleotides not matched to a gene: 8. The CDR3 totals 15 residues. This specimen belongs to a study of identical twins. TCRdb analysed the 5' RACE reads with MiXCR anew, one entry per CDR3 protein. The data show approximately 1.8 million distinct CDR3 sequences, 25% to 35% seen once. This receptor was taken from a newborn girl in good health. Source material: cord blood. The V call is TRBV7-8, the J call TRBJ2-1; 8 nucleotides line up with TRBD1. The CDR3 sequence is CASSLRTGRHNEQFF. The CDR3 DNA reads as TGTGCCAGCAGCCTCAGGACAGGGAGACACAATGAGCAGTTCTTC.